Listed below are T cell receptor beta chains from one sample, sequenced in a study of naive and memory T cell subsets. TCRdb reprocessed the 5' RACE reads via MiXCR and lists one record per CDR3 protein. This sample has 60,000 or so distinct CDR3 sequences, with roughly 6.7% found just once. Source of these receptors: a male donor in good health. Both conserved end residues are part of each CDR3. The D gene is left open where the match is weak. Clone size is given for some rows only: seen once, a few or many times, or a class if the clone is expanded.

clone size: NA; V gene: TRBV5-1; J gene: TRBJ2-7; D gene: TRBD2; CDR3 DNA: TGCGCCAGCAGGCCCACTAGCGGGAGCTCCTACGAGCAGTACTTC; CDR3 protein: CASRPTSGSSYEQYF
clone size: many; V gene: TRBV29-1; J gene: TRBJ1-1; D gene: NA; CDR3 DNA: TGCAGCGCGACGGACTTTGAAGCTTTCTTT; CDR3 protein: CSATDFEAFF
clone size: NA; V gene: TRBV11-2; J gene: TRBJ2-5; D gene: TRBD2; CDR3 DNA: TGTGCCAGCAGCTCCCGCCCGGGACTAGCGGGAGTGGGCGAGACCCAGTACTTC; CDR3 protein: CASSSRPGLAGVGETQYF
clone size: few; V gene: TRBV5-1; J gene: TRBJ1-1; D gene: NA; CDR3 DNA: TGCGCCAGCAGCCCGGGACCTCCTGGGAACACTGAAGCTTTCTTT; CDR3 protein: CASSPGPPGNTEAFF
clone size: few; V gene: TRBV12-3/TRBV12-4; J gene: TRBJ1-6; D gene: NA; CDR3 DNA: TGTGCCAGCAGTTTATCGGGGATGGATTCACCCCTCCACTTT; CDR3 protein: CASSLSGMDSPLHF
clone size: many; V gene: TRBV11-3; J gene: TRBJ2-5; D gene: TRBD1; CDR3 DNA: TGTGCCAGCAGCTTACGACAGGGCGGCGAGACCCAGTACTTC; CDR3 protein: CASSLRQGGETQYF
clone size: many; V gene: TRBV7-2; J gene: TRBJ2-1; D gene: NA; CDR3 DNA: TGTGCCAGCAGCTTAGTAGCCGATCCCTCCTACAATGAGCAGTTCTTC; CDR3 protein: CASSLVADPSYNEQFF
clone size: many; V gene: TRBV4-2; J gene: TRBJ2-1; D gene: TRBD2; CDR3 DNA: TGTGCCAGCAGCCAAGATCTAGCGGGGGAGTACAATGAGCAGTTCTTC; CDR3 protein: CASSQDLAGEYNEQFF
clone size: medium-sized; V gene: TRBV20-1; J gene: TRBJ1-2; D gene: TRBD1; CDR3 DNA: TGCAGTGCTAGCGGAGCGCCGGGACAGGGTCTGAACTATGGCTACACCTTC; CDR3 protein: CSASGAPGQGLNYGYTF
clone size: few; V gene: TRBV12-3/TRBV12-4; J gene: TRBJ2-6; D gene: NA; CDR3 DNA: TGTGCCAGCAGTTTAAACACGCTCTCTGGGGCCAACGTCCTGACTTTC; CDR3 protein: CASSLNTLSGANVLTF
clone size: many; V gene: TRBV20-1; J gene: TRBJ1-1; D gene: NA; CDR3 DNA: TGCAGTGCTAGAGATCTGACAGAAGCTTTCTTT; CDR3 protein: CSARDLTEAFF
clone size: few; V gene: TRBV5-6; J gene: TRBJ2-1; D gene: NA; CDR3 DNA: TGTGCCAGTAACTACAGGAGGGAGCAGTTCTTC; CDR3 protein: CASNYRREQFF
clone size: few; V gene: TRBV7-6; J gene: TRBJ2-3; D gene: NA; CDR3 DNA: TGTGCCAGCAGCTTTGTGGACAAAAGCACAGATACGCAGTATTTT; CDR3 protein: CASSFVDKSTDTQYF
clone size: NA; V gene: TRBV19; J gene: TRBJ2-3; D gene: TRBD2; CDR3 DNA: TGTGCCAGTAGTATAGATCCGACTAGCGGGAGCCCAGATACGCAGTATTTT; CDR3 protein: CASSIDPTSGSPDTQYF
clone size: NA; V gene: TRBV4-1; J gene: TRBJ2-5; D gene: NA; CDR3 DNA: TGCGCCAGCAGCCATGGGTCGAGGAGCCTGGAGACCCAGTACTTC; CDR3 protein: CASSHGSRSLETQYF
clone size: few; V gene: TRBV13; J gene: TRBJ1-2; D gene: NA; CDR3 DNA: TGTGCCAGCAGCGTCCAAAGTTTCCTTAACTATGGCTACACCTTC; CDR3 protein: CASSVQSFLNYGYTF
clone size: few; V gene: TRBV5-1; J gene: TRBJ2-1; D gene: NA; CDR3 DNA: TGCGCCAGCAGGGCCAGCAATGAGCAGTTCTTC; CDR3 protein: CASRASNEQFF
clone size: many; V gene: TRBV3-1; J gene: TRBJ2-7; D gene: NA; CDR3 DNA: TGTGCCAGCAGTTTTGGTTTTAGGGCCTACGAGCAGTACTTC; CDR3 protein: CASSFGFRAYEQYF
clone size: many; V gene: TRBV5-8; J gene: TRBJ2-1; D gene: NA; CDR3 DNA: TGTGCCAGCAGCTTGGGGGTGGACCGTAACAATGAGCAGTTCTTC; CDR3 protein: CASSLGVDRNNEQFF
clone size: NA; V gene: TRBV29-1; J gene: TRBJ2-1; D gene: TRBD2; CDR3 DNA: TGCAGCGTTGAAACTAGCGGGAGGCCCCCCTACAATGAGCAGTTCTTC; CDR3 protein: CSVETSGRPPYNEQFF
clone size: many; V gene: TRBV5-1; J gene: TRBJ2-7; D gene: TRBD1; CDR3 DNA: TGCGCCAGCAGAGGTCAGGGGGCCAGCGAGCAGTACTTC; CDR3 protein: CASRGQGASEQYF
clone size: few; V gene: TRBV7-2; J gene: TRBJ1-4; D gene: NA; CDR3 DNA: TGTGCCAGCAGCACAGACAGAGGCCTAGAAAAACTGTTTTTT; CDR3 protein: CASSTDRGLEKLFF
clone size: few; V gene: TRBV5-1; J gene: TRBJ2-1; D gene: TRBD1; CDR3 DNA: TGCGCCAGCAGCTTGGATCAGGGGGTTTACAATGAGCAGTTCTTC; CDR3 protein: CASSLDQGVYNEQFF
clone size: many; V gene: TRBV20-1; J gene: TRBJ2-3; D gene: NA; CDR3 DNA: TGCAGTGCCTGGGGCCCAGTGGGAGGCACAGATACGCAGTATTTT; CDR3 protein: CSAWGPVGGTDTQYF
clone size: many; V gene: TRBV18; J gene: TRBJ1-1; D gene: TRBD1; CDR3 DNA: TGTGCCAGCTCCACAGGGGGCGACGGGGGGACTGAAGCTTTCTTT; CDR3 protein: CASSTGGDGGTEAFF
clone size: many; V gene: TRBV2; J gene: TRBJ2-5; D gene: NA; CDR3 DNA: TGTGCCAGCAGTGGGGGAGAGACCCAGTACTTC; CDR3 protein: CASSGGETQYF
clone size: many; V gene: TRBV2; J gene: TRBJ1-3; D gene: TRBD1; CDR3 DNA: TGTGCCAGCAGTGGACAGGGACCTAGCTCTGGAAACACCATATATTTT; CDR3 protein: CASSGQGPSSGNTIYF
clone size: many; V gene: TRBV9; J gene: TRBJ2-1; D gene: TRBD2; CDR3 DNA: TGTGCCAGCAGCGTAGAGGCTAGCGGGACTTACAATGAGCAGTTCTTC; CDR3 protein: CASSVEASGTYNEQFF
clone size: few; V gene: TRBV9; J gene: TRBJ1-3; D gene: NA; CDR3 DNA: TGTGCCAGCACCACAGGGCGAGCAGGAAACACCATATATTTT; CDR3 protein: CASTTGRAGNTIYF
clone size: few; V gene: TRBV23-1; J gene: TRBJ1-5; D gene: TRBD1; CDR3 DNA: TGCGCCAGCTCCCCAGCCACAGGGGGCATTAGCAATCAGCCCCAGCATTTT; CDR3 protein: CASSPATGGISNQPQHF
clone size: few; V gene: TRBV11-2; J gene: TRBJ2-1; D gene: NA; CDR3 DNA: TGTGCCAGCAGCCCGTCAAATGAGCAGTTCTTC; CDR3 protein: CASSPSNEQFF
clone size: few; V gene: TRBV29-1; J gene: TRBJ2-7; D gene: NA; CDR3 DNA: TGCAGCGTGGGGACCCGGGATTCCTACGAGCAGTACTTC; CDR3 protein: CSVGTRDSYEQYF
clone size: NA; V gene: TRBV29-1; J gene: TRBJ2-2; D gene: NA; CDR3 DNA: TGCAGCGTCATTGACACCACTCACACCGGGGAGCTGTTTTTT; CDR3 protein: CSVIDTTHTGELFF
clone size: many; V gene: TRBV18; J gene: TRBJ1-2; D gene: NA; CDR3 DNA: TGTGCCAGCTCACCAACCTGGGAGGGGGACTATGGCTACACCTTC; CDR3 protein: CASSPTWEGDYGYTF
clone size: few; V gene: TRBV12-3/TRBV12-4; J gene: TRBJ2-2; D gene: NA; CDR3 DNA: TGTGCCAGCAGATCCAGCACCGGGGAGCTGTTTTTT; CDR3 protein: CASRSSTGELFF
clone size: few; V gene: TRBV19; J gene: TRBJ2-7; D gene: NA; CDR3 DNA: TGTGCCAGTAGTATACTGGTAGACTGGTACGAGCAGTACTTC; CDR3 protein: CASSILVDWYEQYF
clone size: few; V gene: TRBV19; J gene: TRBJ2-5; D gene: TRBD1; CDR3 DNA: TGTGCCAGTAGCGCCGGGACAGGCTACGGAGAGACCCAGTACTTC; CDR3 protein: CASSAGTGYGETQYF
clone size: many; V gene: TRBV7-9; J gene: TRBJ2-2; D gene: NA; CDR3 DNA: TGTGCCAGCAGCCCCGGGAGCCTCAGCCGCGGGGAGCTGTTTTTT; CDR3 protein: CASSPGSLSRGELFF
clone size: few; V gene: TRBV6-5; J gene: TRBJ1-5; D gene: TRBD1; CDR3 DNA: TGTGCCAGCAGAGGACAGGATCAGCCCCAGCATTTT; CDR3 protein: CASRGQDQPQHF
clone size: NA; V gene: TRBV27; J gene: TRBJ1-5; D gene: NA; CDR3 DNA: TGTGCCAGCAGCTGGCACGGGGGGCAGCCCCAGCATTTT; CDR3 protein: CASSWHGGQPQHF
clone size: NA; V gene: TRBV20-1; J gene: TRBJ2-2; D gene: NA; CDR3 DNA: TGCAGTGCCCAACGTGGCGGGGAGCTGTTTTTT; CDR3 protein: CSAQRGGELFF
clone size: few; V gene: TRBV4-1; J gene: TRBJ2-7; D gene: NA; CDR3 DNA: TGCGCCAGCAGCCAACCGGGGGCGTCCTACGAGCAGTACTTC; CDR3 protein: CASSQPGASYEQYF
clone size: few; V gene: TRBV2; J gene: TRBJ2-1; D gene: NA; CDR3 DNA: TGTGCCAGCAGCCCCTCGGGCCCCTACAATGAGCAGTTCTTC; CDR3 protein: CASSPSGPYNEQFF
clone size: NA; V gene: TRBV29-1; J gene: TRBJ2-7; D gene: TRBD1; CDR3 DNA: TGCAGCGTTGGGACAGGGGGTCTTCCCTACGAGCAGTACTTC; CDR3 protein: CSVGTGGLPYEQYF
clone size: few; V gene: TRBV6-1; J gene: TRBJ2-5; D gene: TRBD2; CDR3 DNA: TGTGCCAGCACGGCACTAGCGGGGCCCCCCGCGGAGACCCAGTACTTC; CDR3 protein: CASTALAGPPAETQYF
clone size: many; V gene: TRBV20-1; J gene: TRBJ1-5; D gene: NA; CDR3 DNA: TGCAGTGCTAAGAGGGACACTAGCAATCAGCCCCAGCATTTT; CDR3 protein: CSAKRDTSNQPQHF
clone size: many; V gene: TRBV5-1; J gene: TRBJ2-7; D gene: TRBD1; CDR3 DNA: TGCGCCAGCAGGGCCGGGACAGACTACGAGCAGTACTTC; CDR3 protein: CASRAGTDYEQYF
clone size: NA; V gene: TRBV7-2; J gene: TRBJ1-5; D gene: NA; CDR3 DNA: TGTGCCAGCAGCTTACTGGTTGGGATCAATCAGCCCCAGCATTTT; CDR3 protein: CASSLLVGINQPQHF
clone size: many; V gene: TRBV6-5; J gene: TRBJ2-1; D gene: NA; CDR3 DNA: TGTGCCAGCAGTTCGGGGCAGGGTGGTTTAGGCAATGAGCAGTTCTTC; CDR3 protein: CASSSGQGGLGNEQFF